This TCR beta chain was sequenced for a study of blood T cell repertoires in COVID-19. Looking at the study overall: Acute and convalescent COVID-19 samples came from the United States, Italy and Spain. T cells, B-cell-depleted T cells, or PBMCs supplied cDNA or gDNA.

Per the germline V gene, CDR1 is SGHNT and CDR2 is YENEEA. Germline trimming cut 4 bases from V and 4 bases from J; bases unmatched to any gene: 9. The CDR3 totals 18 residues. In the original processing: It was from reference gene primer amplification that nucleated cell counts were estimated. The table came from immunoSEQ multiplex PCR; TCRdb's copy has only in-frame clones and leaves some out. V and J calls and clone size come straight from that table; D and trimming were deduced from the DNA. The sample includes 95,000 to 150,000 clones, approximately 87% seen only once; the top ten take approximately 8%.

The sequenced sample was peripheral blood. The TCR was taken from a man between 45 and 60 years old with acute or convalescent COVID-19. J is TRBJ2-1 and V is TRBV11-3; 14 positions agree with TRBD2. The CDR3 sequence is CASSSRLAGGPTYNEQFF. The CDR3 DNA follows: TGTGCCAGCAGCTCCCGACTAGCGGGAGGGCCAACGTACAATGAGCAGTTCTTC.